The 23 T cell receptor beta chains below come from one sample, sequenced in a study of control samples from healthy donors and cancer patients. Repertoires were generated with immunoSEQ multiplex PCR, while TCRdb's copy carries only in-frame clones and drops some. The profile shows roughly 130,000 clones, less than 90% of them singletons. Sequencing used blood. Receptors were obtained from a woman aged 25 to 39 in good health.

J is TRBJ1-5 and V is TRBV15, with 7 nucleotides matching TRBD1. The ends lost 0 bases at V and 4 bases at J; junction bases unmatched: 6. Germline V lookup: CDR1 LNHNV, CDR2 YYDKDF (reference sequence). This CDR3 has 16 residues. In DNA, the CDR3 is TGTGCCACCAGCAGAGATAGGGGGACAGCTAATCAGCCCCAGCATTTT. It specifies CATSRDRGTANQPQHF.

J is TRBJ1-2 and V is TRBV5-1, with D uncertain. V was pared by 4 bases and J by 8 bases, with 12 bases between. Germline CDR1 is SGHRS and CDR2 is YFSETQ. The CDR3 extends over 12 amino acids. In nucleotides, the CDR3 is TGCGCCAGCAGCCCCGAAGGGAGGGGCTACACCTTC. Translating it yields CASSPEGRGYTF. Variable domain in full (rest from reference TRBV5-1 and TRBJ1-2): KAGVTQTPRYLIKTRGQQVTLSCSPISGHRSVSWYQQTPGQGLQFLFEYFSETQRNKGNFPGRFSGRQFSNSRSEMNVSTLELGDSALYLCASSPEGRGYTFGSGTRLTVV.

The J gene is TRBJ1-3, the V gene TRBV7-8; D may be TRBD1 (5 bases). Trimming cost V 7 bases and J 1 base, with 14 bases left between them. CDR3 size: 15 residues. Germline V gene sequence: CDR1 SGHVS, CDR2 FQNEAQ. The CDR3, as DNA: TGTGCCAGCACCGTAGGGGCGGGATCTGGAAACACCATATATTTT. This gives the protein CASTVGAGSGNTIYF.

The chain joins TRBV29-1 to TRBJ2-1; D is possibly TRBD1 or TRBD2 (7 bases each). This CDR3 region has 15 residues. Between the trimmed V and J ends, which lost 4 bases and 0 bases, there was a span of 13 bases. Germline CDR1 reads SQVTM; CDR2 reads ANQGSEA. The CDR3 DNA is TGCAGCGTTGCAGGGGGGGGGTTCTCCTACAATGAGCAGTTCTTC. This gives the protein CSVAGGGFSYNEQFF.

This chain uses TRBV29-1 with TRBJ1-2; D not resolved. Trimming removed 0 bases at V and 4 bases at J, with 9 bases between. The CDR3 loop spans 13 amino acids. Germline V CDR1 and CDR2: SQVTM, ANQGSEA. CDR3 loop: CSVEDVPAYGYTF. CDR3 nucleotide sequence: TGCAGCGTTGAAGACGTACCAGCCTATGGCTACACCTTC.

The V gene is TRBV5-1, the J gene TRBJ2-1; 7 positions match TRBD2. Germline V gene data show CDR1 as SGHRS and CDR2 as YFSETQ. The CDR3 totals 15 residues. Trimming cost V 4 bases and J 0 bases; bases outside gene matches: 4. CDR3 DNA sequence: TGCGCCAGCAGCGCCACTAGCGTCTCCTACAATGAGCAGTTCTTC. Its translation is CASSATSVSYNEQFF.

This clone was recorded once. The chain carries TRBV28 and TRBJ2-1, with D possibly matching TRBD2 (5 bases). V lost 5 bases, J lost 3 bases, and 17 bases lay in between. The CDR3 spans 16 residues. Germline V lookup: CDR1 MDHEN, CDR2 SYDVKM. CDR3 region: CASSHLEGSVYNEQFF. The CDR3 coding sequence is TGTGCCAGCAGTCACCTAGAAGGGAGTGTCTACAATGAGCAGTTCTTC.

The V gene is TRBV19, the J gene TRBJ2-7; D gene uncertain. The ends were cut back, 3 bases at V and 0 bases at J, with 9 bases in the middle. The CDR3 is 14 residues long. Germline V gene sequence: CDR1 LNHDA, CDR2 SQIVND (reference sequence). The CDR3 nucleotides read TGTGCCAGTAGTATGGATACCATCTCCTACGAGCAGTACTTC. Its translation: CASSMDTISYEQYF.

The rearrangement joins TRBV19 to TRBJ2-1, with 7 bases lining up with TRBD2. The ends lost 5 bases at V and 5 bases at J; junction bases unmatched: 3. Germline CDR1 reads LNHDA; CDR2 reads SQIVND (reference sequence). The CDR3 extends over 13 amino acids. The chain's CDR3 is CASSRGRNNEQFF. The CDR3 region has the DNA TGTGCCAGTAGTCGCGGGAGAAACAATGAGCAGTTCTTC.

This clone has only one observation. This chain connects TRBV10-2 to TRBJ2-7; the D is unclear. Trimming left V 8 bases short and J 6 bases short, with 11 bases between. The CDR3 sequence is 11 residues long. Germline assignment: CDR1 WSHSY and CDR2 SAAADI. In nucleotides, the CDR3 is TGCGCCAGCGAAAAGACGGGCGAGCAGTACTTC. Translated, it gives CASEKTGEQYF.

The table lists this clone with a few counts. This rearrangement joins TRBV30 to TRBJ1-2; D may be TRBD1 (6 bases). V was pared by 5 bases and J by 3 bases, with 19 bases between. This CDR3 is built from 15 residues. CDR1 and CDR2 (germline): GTSNPN, SVGIG (reference sequence). DNA for the CDR3: TGTGCCTGGGTGTATTCCGGTCCAGGGGACTATGGCTACACCTTC. Amino acids: CAWVYSGPGDYGYTF.

The V and J genes are TRBV3-1 (or the pseudogene TRBV3-2) and TRBJ2-5; 10 nucleotides agree with TRBD2. The CDR3 runs to 15 residues. The germline V gene encodes CDR1 LGHDT and CDR2 YNNKEL (reference sequence). The J segment lost 6 bases and the V segment lost 6 bases, leaving 10 bases of the junction unmatched. Here the CDR3 reads CASSPFSSGSKTQYF. CDR3 in DNA: TGTGCCAGCAGTCCCTTCTCTAGCGGGAGTAAGACCCAGTACTTC.

This clone has just one count. At the DNA level, this CDR3 is encoded by other sequences in the same sample as well. The chain employs TRBV29-1 and TRBJ1-1, with 7 positions matching TRBD1. V trimming: 3 bases; J trimming: 4 bases; junction bases outside the gene matches: 2. Per germline, CDR1 SQVTM and CDR2 ANQGSEA. The length of the CDR3 is 12 residues. Written as DNA, the CDR3 is TGCAGCGTTGAGTCAGGGGGCACTGAAGCTTTCTTT. Protein product: CSVESGGTEAFF. The full variable domain, its missing parts supplied by reference TRBV29-1 and TRBJ1-1, is SAVISQKPSRDICQRGTSLTIQCQVDSQVTMMFWYRQQPGQSLTLIATANQGSEATYESGFVIDKFPISRPNLTFSTLTVSNMSPEDSSIYLCSVESGGTEAFFGQGTRLTVV.

The V gene is TRBV4-2, the J gene TRBJ2-7, with 11 bases identical to TRBD2. CDR1 and CDR2 (germline): LGHNA, YNFKEQ. The CDR3 runs 16 residues. V lost 1 base and J lost 4; bases outside the gene matches: 6. This CDR3 reads CASSQAGASGRYEQYF. The DNA of the CDR3 is TGTGCCAGCAGCCAAGCCGGGGCTAGCGGGAGGTACGAGCAGTACTTC.

This clone was picked up one time. The chain combines TRBV29-1 with TRBJ2-3, with D tentatively TRBD1 (5 bases). Germline V gene sequence: CDR1 SQVTM, CDR2 ANQGSEA. The length of the CDR3 is 12 residues. Trimming pared 7 bases from V and 4 bases from J, leaving 12 bases between. The CDR3 DNA follows: TGCAGCGCCGGACACACCCCAGATACGCAGTATTTT. Protein sequence: CSAGHTPDTQYF.

This clone was picked up a small number of times. This chain joins TRBV6-4 and TRBJ1-6; 7 nucleotides align to TRBD1. This CDR3 spans 13 amino acids. CDR1 and CDR2 (germline): MRHNA, SNTAGT. V shed 6 bases, J shed 7 bases, and the junction held 3 bases outside the gene matches. CDR3 bases: TGTGCCAGCAGCCAGGGGGAAAATTCACCCCTCCACTTT. The encoded protein is CASSQGENSPLHF.

J is TRBJ2-7 and V is TRBV19; 12 bases map to TRBD2. The CDR3 contains 15 residues. V gave up 4 bases and J gave up 5 bases; unmatched junction bases: 6. In germline, CDR1 is LNHDA, CDR2 SQIVND (reference sequence). The CDR3 nucleotides are TGTGCCAGTAGTACGCCGACTAGCGGGAGCCACGAGCAGTACTTC. Translating it yields CASSTPTSGSHEQYF.

This clone was observed once. The V gene is TRBV19, the J gene TRBJ1-2, with 8 bases that match TRBD1. Germline V CDR1 and CDR2: LNHDA, SQIVND (reference sequence). This CDR3 is 14 amino acids long. V trimming: 6 bases; J trimming: 7 bases; junction bases outside the gene matches: 10. The CDR3 loop reads CASSLQGARFGYTF. CDR3 nucleotide sequence: TGTGCCAGTAGCCTCCAGGGGGCGCGTTTTGGCTACACCTTC. Full variable domain (rest looked up from reference TRBV19 and TRBJ1-2): DGGITQSPKYLFRKEGQNVTLSCEQNLNHDAMYWYRQDPGQGLRLIYYSQIVNDFQKGDIAEGYSVSREKKESFPLTVTSAQKNPTAFYLCASSLQGARFGYTFGSGTRLTVV.

The V call is TRBV4-2, the J call TRBJ2-3; TRBD2 aligns across 8 bases. Trimming cost V 1 base and J 5 bases; bases outside gene matches: 11. CDR1 LGHNA and CDR2 YNFKEQ come from the germline V gene. The CDR3 totals 17 residues. For the CDR3, the DNA is TGTGCCAGCAGCCAAGTACCCGGACTAGCTCGGGTAGATACGCAGTATTTT. It codes for CASSQVPGLARVDTQYF.

V gene TRBV6-5 combines with J gene TRBJ1-1; unclear D gene. The length of the CDR3 is 14 residues. V lost 4 bases, J lost 1 base, and 10 bases lay in between. Germline CDR1 and CDR2: MNHEY and SVGAGI. CDR3 coding DNA: TGTGCCAGCAGTTCGACCCAGGCGAACACTGAAGCTTTCTTT. It is translated as CASSSTQANTEAFF.

V gene TRBV11-3 combines with J gene TRBJ2-2; TRBD2 matches 7 bases. The CDR3 spans 16 residues. Germline V gives CDR1 SGHNT, CDR2 YENEEA. J was trimmed by 6 bases and V by 5 bases; bases with no gene match: 12. The CDR3 spells CASSAGAGEGAGELFF. DNA of the CDR3: TGTGCCAGCAGCGCAGGCGCGGGAGAAGGAGCCGGGGAGCTGTTTTTT.

V usage is TRBV3-1 (or the pseudogene TRBV3-2) and J usage is TRBJ2-7; D is possibly TRBD1 (6 bases). Germline values: CDR1 LGHDT, CDR2 YNNKEL (reference sequence). The germline V and J ends were trimmed by 1 base and 5 bases, with 9 bases remaining between them. The CDR3 totals 13 residues. CDR3 nucleotides: TGTGCCAGCAGCCAAGTCAGGGGTGACGAGCAGTACTTC. It is translated as CASSQVRGDEQYF.

This clone came up once. V is TRBV5-6 and J is TRBJ1-2; D not resolved. The V and J ends lost 4 bases and 7 bases respectively, with 17 bases between them. Germline CDR1 reads SGHDT; CDR2 reads YYEEEE. The CDR3 extends over 14 amino acids. The CDR3 region has the DNA TGTGCCAGCAGCCCCCCTGGAGGGATCGGTGGCTACACCTTC. Its protein product is CASSPPGGIGGYTF.